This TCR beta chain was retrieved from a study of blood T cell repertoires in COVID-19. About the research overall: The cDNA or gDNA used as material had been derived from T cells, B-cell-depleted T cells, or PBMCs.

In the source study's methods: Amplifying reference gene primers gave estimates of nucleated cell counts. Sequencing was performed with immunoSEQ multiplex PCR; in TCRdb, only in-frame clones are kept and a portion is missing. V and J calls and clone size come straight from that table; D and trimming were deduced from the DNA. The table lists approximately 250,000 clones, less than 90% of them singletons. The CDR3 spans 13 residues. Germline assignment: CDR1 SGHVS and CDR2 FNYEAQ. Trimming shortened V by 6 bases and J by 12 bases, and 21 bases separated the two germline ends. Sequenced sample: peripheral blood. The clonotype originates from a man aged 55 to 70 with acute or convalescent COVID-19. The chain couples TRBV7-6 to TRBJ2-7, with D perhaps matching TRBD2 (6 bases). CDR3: CASRQTAMTSLYF. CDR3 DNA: TGTGCCAGCAGACAAACCGCGATGACTAGTTTGTACTTC.